This entry features one TCR beta chain sequence. Its antigen is as yet unknown. The sample originates from a study of cytomegalovirus exposure and HLA in healthy donors. Study observations and caveats: Most TCR sequences showed up rarely, but some public TCRs showed up in many donors. Cytomegalovirus association was listed for about 160 TCR beta chains.

The donors were part of the validation cohort of some 120 subjects. That cohort was separate from the first cohort, which comprised fewer than 800 subjects. Profiling relied on immunoSEQ multiplex PCR, and the TCRdb table lists in-frame clones only, not all of them. The table includes about 260,000 clones, 80% to 95% detected once. The CDR3 is made up of 15 amino acids. Trimming cost V 3 bases and J 2 bases, with 14 bases left between them. The germline V gene encodes CDR1 MDHEN and CDR2 SYDVKM. The TCR sequence derives from a woman between 25 and 40 years old in good health and CMV-seronegative. The V call is TRBV28, the J call TRBJ2-7; TRBD1 or TRBD2 may be the D gene (5 bases each). The sample taken for sequencing was PBMCs. CDR3 residues: CASSFPGTGAYEQYF. The CDR3 nucleotides are TGTGCCAGCAGTTTTCCCGGGACGGGTGCCTACGAGCAGTACTTC.